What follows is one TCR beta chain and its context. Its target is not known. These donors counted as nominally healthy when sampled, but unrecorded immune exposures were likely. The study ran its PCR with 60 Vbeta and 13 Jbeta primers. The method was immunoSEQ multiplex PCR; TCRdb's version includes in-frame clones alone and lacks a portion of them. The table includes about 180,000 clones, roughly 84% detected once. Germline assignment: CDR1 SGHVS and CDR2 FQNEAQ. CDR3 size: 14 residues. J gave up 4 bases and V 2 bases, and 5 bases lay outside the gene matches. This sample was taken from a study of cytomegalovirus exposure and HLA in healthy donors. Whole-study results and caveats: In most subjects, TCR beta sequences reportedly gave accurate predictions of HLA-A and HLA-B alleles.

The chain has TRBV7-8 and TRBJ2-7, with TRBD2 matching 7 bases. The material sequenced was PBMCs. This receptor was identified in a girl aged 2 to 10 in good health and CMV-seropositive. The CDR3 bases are TGTGCCAGCAGCTTAAACGGACTAGTTTACGAGCAGTACTTC. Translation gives CASSLNGLVYEQYF.